This T cell receptor (beta chain) was found in a study of blood T cell repertoires in COVID-19. Study background: Spain, Italy and the United States supplied samples that represented acute and convalescent COVID-19. The analysed material was cDNA or gDNA that came from T cells, B-cell-depleted T cells, or PBMCs.

As handled by the study authors: Estimates of nucleated cell counts were drawn from the amplification of reference gene primers. TCRdb's copy holds only in-frame clones and misses some; the assay was immunoSEQ multiplex PCR. V, J and clone size derive from that table, while D and trimming were established from the DNA sequence. This sample yields 95,000 to 150,000 clones, of which about 82% are seen a single time; 15% to 20% belongs to the top ten. V was pared by 7 bases and J by 3 bases, with 22 bases between. The CDR3 sequence is 17 residues long. The germline V gene has CDR1 MDHEN and CDR2 SYDVKM.

The TCR originated in a man aged 55 to 69 with active or convalescent COVID-19. The genes are TRBV28 and TRBJ1-5; a weak D match, TRBD1 (6 bases). The material sequenced was peripheral blood. The CDR3: CASTLQWGGRFNQPQHF. CDR3 sequence (DNA): TGTGCCAGCACTCTCCAATGGGGGGGGCGATTCAATCAGCCCCAGCATTTT.